What follows are 9 T cell receptor beta chains derived from one specimen sequenced in a study of control samples from healthy donors and cancer patients. Measured with immunoSEQ multiplex PCR; TCRdb has only the in-frame clones, and not every one. The data show more than 85,000 clones, with around nine tenths seen just once and 17% held by the top ten. The sample taken for sequencing was blood. The receptors were sampled from a woman between 50 and 59 years old in good health.

The rearrangement links TRBV7-7 to TRBJ2-7; the match to TRBD1 covers 9 bases. Unmatched junction bases numbered 4, after V lost 4 bases and J lost 0 bases. Germline CDR1 reads SSHAT; CDR2 reads FNYEAQ (reference sequence). The CDR3 is made up of 15 amino acids. The DNA for the CDR3 is TGTGCCAGCAGCTGGGGACAGGGCCTCTCCTACGAGCAGTACTTC. It specifies CASSWGQGLSYEQYF.

The chain couples TRBV18 to TRBJ2-7; 9 nucleotides line up with TRBD1. Germline CDR1 reads KGHSH; CDR2 reads LQKENI. V was clipped by 3 bases and J by 4 bases; unmatched bases: 7. The CDR3 has 15 residues. This CDR3 is CASSPPGQGSYEQYF. CDR3 coding DNA: TGTGCCAGCTCACCGCCGGGACAGGGATCGTACGAGCAGTACTTC.

This chain links TRBV6-6 with TRBJ2-1; no clear D gene. The V and J ends lost 8 bases and 0 bases respectively, with 14 bases between them. The CDR3 length is 15 residues. Per the germline V gene, CDR1 is MNHNY and CDR2 is SVGAGI (reference sequence). The CDR3 region has the DNA TGTGCCAGCTTTGACACCCCGAGCTCCTACAATGAGCAGTTCTTC. As protein: CASFDTPSSYNEQFF.

V usage is TRBV4-3 and J usage is TRBJ2-1, with D perhaps matching TRBD2 (6 bases). V gave up 2 bases and J gave up 1 base, with 9 bases separating them. Germline V gene lookup returns CDR1 LGHNA and CDR2 YSLEER. The CDR3 spans 15 residues. CDR3 region: CASSQTRGSYNEQFF. The CDR3 coding sequence is TGCGCCAGCAGCCAAACGCGGGGATCCTACAATGAGCAGTTCTTC.

The V gene is TRBV5-1, the J gene TRBJ1-4; 8 nucleotides match TRBD1. The J segment lost 8 bases and the V segment lost 4 bases, leaving 7 bases of the junction unmatched. Per the germline V gene, CDR1 is SGHRS and CDR2 is YFSETQ. The CDR3 has 14 residues. CDR3 protein: CASSPGQVKEKLFF. CDR3 sequence (DNA): TGCGCCAGCAGCCCGGGACAGGTGAAGGAAAAACTGTTTTTT. The complete variable domain, with remaining parts taken from reference TRBV5-1 and TRBJ1-4, reads KAGVTQTPRYLIKTRGQQVTLSCSPISGHRSVSWYQQTPGQGLQFLFEYFSETQRNKGNFPGRFSGRQFSNSRSEMNVSTLELGDSALYLCASSPGQVKEKLFFGSGTQLSVL.

The chain employs TRBV7-9 and TRBJ1-2; D uncertain. The germline V gene encodes CDR1 SEHNR and CDR2 FQNEAQ (reference sequence). The CDR3 totals 12 residues. V lost 5 bases to trimming and J lost 5 bases, with 9 bases between them. CDR3: CASSPSIYGYTF. The CDR3 region has the DNA TGTGCCAGCAGCCCCAGCATTTATGGCTACACCTTC.

The chain has TRBV6-5 and TRBJ2-3; D gene unclear. The CDR3 length is 15 residues. V lost 5 bases and J lost 0, with 12 bases in between. Germline V gene sequence: CDR1 MNHEY, CDR2 SVGAGI. The CDR3 loop is CASSIDSTSTDTQYF. CDR3 bases: TGTGCCAGCAGTATAGACTCTACTAGCACAGATACGCAGTATTTT.

The rearrangement uses TRBV7-7 and TRBJ1-4; possibly TRBD1 for D (5 bases). Germline V gene data show CDR1 as SSHAT and CDR2 as FNYEAQ (reference sequence). The CDR3 covers 15 residues. V lost 5 bases to trimming and J lost 3 bases, with 13 bases between them. CDR3 sequence reads: CASSPGGVANEKLFF. DNA for the CDR3: TGTGCCAGCAGCCCCGGAGGGGTGGCTAATGAAAAACTGTTTTTT.

V usage is TRBV11-2 and J usage is TRBJ2-5; D is undetermined. The CDR3 has 12 residues. V shed 1 base and J shed 5 bases, with 5 bases lying between them. The germline gives CDR1 SGHAT, CDR2 FQNNGV. The CDR3 nucleotides are TGTGCCAGCAGCTTAGCTTTGGAGACCCAGTACTTC. This sequence encodes CASSLALETQYF.